The 17 T cell receptor beta chains below were found in one sample sequenced in a study of OX40 agonist ivuxolimab in advanced cancers. The data were produced by immunoSEQ multiplex PCR, yet TCRdb's version contains in-frame clones alone and is incomplete. In the table there are approximately 67,000 clones, less than 90% of which are singletons. Sample: CD4+ or CD8+ T cells sorted from blood, taken in a trial of the OX40 agonist ivuxolimab. Receptor source: an adult with an advanced solid tumor such as melanoma, head and neck, liver or kidney cancer.

The J gene is TRBJ1-1, the V gene TRBV4-2, with a weak D call TRBD1 (5 bases). The germline V gene has CDR1 LGHNA and CDR2 YNFKEQ. The CDR3 has 14 amino acids. Between the trimmed V and J ends, which lost 1 base and 4 bases, there was a span of 10 bases. The CDR3 DNA follows: TGTGCCAGCAGCCAAGTAGGGCAGGGCACTGAAGCTTTCTTT. Amino acids: CASSQVGQGTEAFF.

V usage is TRBV29-1 and J usage is TRBJ2-3; TRBD1 matches 9 bases. CDR1 and CDR2 from the germline V gene are SQVTM and ANQGSEA. This CDR3 comprises 16 residues. Trimming cost V 4 bases and J 2 bases; bases outside gene matches: 10. This CDR3 is CSVVRGTGKSTDTQYF. The DNA of the CDR3 is TGCAGCGTTGTCCGGGGGACAGGGAAATCCACAGATACGCAGTATTTT.

This clone was counted between two and nine times. V and J are TRBV19 and TRBJ2-1; TRBD1 agrees at 8 bases. With 1 base clipped from V and 5 bases from J, the junction kept 4 bases outside the gene matches. This CDR3 comprises 15 residues. CDR1 and CDR2 from the germline V gene are LNHDA and SQIVND (reference sequence). The CDR3 sequence is CASSIVDRGNNEQFF. The CDR3 DNA is TGTGCCAGTAGTATAGTCGACAGGGGAAACAATGAGCAGTTCTTC.

This chain uses TRBV28 with TRBJ2-1; 8 nucleotides line up with TRBD2. Trimming at V came to 4 bases and at J to 0 bases, leaving 17 bases not matched to a gene. The germline CDR1 and CDR2 sequences are MDHEN and SYDVKM. This CDR3 has 20 residues. CDR3 protein: CASSSGLATFLGSSYNEQFF. As DNA, the CDR3 is TGTGCCAGCAGTTCCGGACTAGCTACCTTTCTGGGAAGCTCCTACAATGAGCAGTTCTTC. The whole variable domain, remainder taken from reference TRBV28 and TRBJ2-1, is DVKVTQSSRYLVKRTGEKVFLECVQDMDHENMFWYRQDPGLGLRLIYFSYDVKMKEKGDIPEGYSVSREKKERFSLILESASTNQTSMYLCASSSGLATFLGSSYNEQFFGPGTRLTVL.

This chain connects TRBV11-3 to TRBJ2-7; 13 bases line up with TRBD2. V lost 3 bases to trimming and J lost 0 bases; unmatched junction nucleotides: 5. CDR3 length: 17 residues. Germline V gene data show CDR1 as SGHNT and CDR2 as YENEEA. The CDR3 reads CASSLGLAGRSSYEQYF. For the CDR3, the DNA is TGTGCCAGCAGCTTGGGACTAGCGGGACGGAGCTCCTACGAGCAGTACTTC.

This chain uses TRBV7-8 with TRBJ2-5; 9 nucleotides agree with TRBD2. The CDR3 totals 15 residues. Germline loops: CDR1 SGHVS, CDR2 FQNEAQ. The V segment lost 2 bases and the J segment 5 bases; nucleotides outside the gene matches: 6. The CDR3 loop is CASSLIAGVWETQYF. DNA of the CDR3: TGTGCCAGCAGCTTAATAGCGGGAGTTTGGGAGACCCAGTACTTC.

The genes are TRBV6-6 and TRBJ2-5; TRBD2 aligns across 9 bases. CDR1 and CDR2 from the germline V gene are MNHNY and SVGAGI (reference sequence). There are 16 residues in the CDR3. Losses at the gene ends were 5 bases for V and 4 bases for J; bases not matched to a gene: 11. The CDR3 sequence: CASSQPSGLAGETQYF. CDR3 coding DNA: TGTGCCAGCAGTCAACCCTCGGGACTAGCAGGAGAGACCCAGTACTTC.

V is TRBV7-9 and J is TRBJ1-1; no firm D call. CDR3 length: 13 residues. Per the germline V gene, CDR1 is SEHNR and CDR2 is FQNEAQ (reference sequence). The V end lost 3 bases, the J end lost 1 base, and 6 bases lay between the germline ends. DNA for the CDR3: TGTGCCAGCAGCTTCGACTCGAACACTGAAGCTTTCTTT. It is translated as CASSFDSNTEAFF. The entire variable domain, with the rest obtained from reference TRBV7-9 and TRBJ1-1, is as follows: DTGVSQNPRHKITKRGQNVTFRCDPISEHNRLYWYRQTLGQGPEFLTYFQNEAQLEKSRLLSDRFSAERPKGSFSTLEIQRTEQGDSAMYLCASSFDSNTEAFFGQGTRLTVV.

This clone was recorded a few times. The V and J genes are TRBV27 and TRBJ1-3; possible D gene TRBD1, 6 bases. The V gene's germline CDR1 is MNHEY and CDR2 SMNVEV (reference sequence). The CDR3 contains 14 residues. Trimming stripped 3 bases from V and 0 bases from J, with 6 bases between. CDR3 in amino acids: CASSLDSSGNTIYF. The CDR3 coding sequence is TGTGCCAGCAGTTTGGACAGCTCTGGAAACACCATATATTTT.

The chain combines TRBV2 with TRBJ1-1, with D tentatively TRBD1 (5 bases). Germline assignment: CDR1 SNHLY and CDR2 FYNNEI. The CDR3 runs 14 residues. Trimming pared 7 bases from V and 6 bases from J, leaving 18 bases between. The CDR3 sequence: CASNKGLPGAEAFF. CDR3 bases: TGTGCCAGCAATAAGGGACTTCCCGGGGCTGAAGCTTTCTTT.

This clone has only one observation. The chain uses TRBV19 and TRBJ2-5; D is perhaps TRBD2 (5 bases). The CDR3 runs to 12 residues. From germline, CDR1 is LNHDA and CDR2 SQIVND (reference sequence). Trimming took off 5 bases at V and 5 bases at J, with 9 bases between the two ends. This CDR3 is CASSRGRETQYF. CDR3 sequence (DNA): TGTGCCAGTAGTCGGGGTCGGGAGACCCAGTACTTC.

The V call is TRBV2, the J call TRBJ1-4, with D unresolved. Germline V CDR1 and CDR2: SNHLY, FYNNEI. Trimming shortened V by 4 bases and J by 0 bases, and 6 bases separated the two germline ends. The CDR3 is 14 residues long. The CDR3 here is CASSGSATNEKLFF. As DNA, the CDR3 is TGTGCCAGCAGTGGCAGTGCAACTAATGAAAAACTGTTTTTT.

CDR3 sequence (DNA): TGTGCCAGTAGTATCCCACAGGGAACTGGGCAGTTCTTC. Encoded protein: CASSIPQGTGQFF. The chain carries TRBV19 and TRBJ2-1; a weak D match, TRBD1 (6 bases). The CDR3 sequence is 13 residues long. Trimming cost V 3 bases and J 12 bases, with 15 bases left between them. Germline V gene lookup returns CDR1 LNHDA and CDR2 SQIVND (reference sequence).

This chain uses TRBV9 with TRBJ2-2, with 11 bases lining up with TRBD1. This CDR3 contains 16 residues. From germline, CDR1 is SGDLS and CDR2 YYNGEE. Trimming cost V 4 bases and J 6 bases; bases outside gene matches: 8. CDR3 loop: CASSPNPGQGAGELFF. The CDR3 coding sequence is TGTGCCAGCAGCCCAAACCCGGGACAGGGGGCCGGGGAGCTGTTTTTT.

This clone came up once. The J gene is TRBJ2-5, the V gene TRBV7-2; 8 bases match TRBD1. The CDR3 is made up of 14 amino acids. Trimming took 4 bases from V and 5 from J; bases not matched to a gene: 6. Per germline, CDR1 SGHTA and CDR2 FQGNSA. The CDR3 protein is CASSSQGAGETQYF. CDR3 in DNA: TGTGCCAGCAGCTCGCAGGGGGCAGGGGAGACCCAGTACTTC.

The chain joins TRBV5-4 to TRBJ2-3, with TRBD2 identical over 7 bases. CDR1 SGHNT and CDR2 YYREEE come from the germline V gene (reference sequence). The CDR3 consists of 15 residues. Unmatched junction bases numbered 9, after V lost 4 bases and J lost 4 bases. Written as DNA, the CDR3 is TGTGCCAGCAGCCTGGGGGGTAGCGGGCCAGATACGCAGTATTTT. Encoded protein: CASSLGGSGPDTQYF.

J is TRBJ1-2 and V is TRBV7-9, with D perhaps TRBD1 (5 bases). Germline loops: CDR1 SEHNR, CDR2 FQNEAQ (reference sequence). The CDR3 has 13 residues. The V gene lost 3 bases and the J gene lost 6 bases, with 11 bases spanning the gap. The DNA for the CDR3 is TGTGCCAGCAGCTTGCGAGTAGGGGATGGCTACACCTTC. Protein: CASSLRVGDGYTF. Using reference TRBV7-9 and TRBJ1-2 for the parts outside the CDR3, the full variable domain is DTGVSQNPRHKITKRGQNVTFRCDPISEHNRLYWYRQTLGQGPEFLTYFQNEAQLEKSRLLSDRFSAERPKGSFSTLEIQRTEQGDSAMYLCASSLRVGDGYTFGSGTRLTVV.